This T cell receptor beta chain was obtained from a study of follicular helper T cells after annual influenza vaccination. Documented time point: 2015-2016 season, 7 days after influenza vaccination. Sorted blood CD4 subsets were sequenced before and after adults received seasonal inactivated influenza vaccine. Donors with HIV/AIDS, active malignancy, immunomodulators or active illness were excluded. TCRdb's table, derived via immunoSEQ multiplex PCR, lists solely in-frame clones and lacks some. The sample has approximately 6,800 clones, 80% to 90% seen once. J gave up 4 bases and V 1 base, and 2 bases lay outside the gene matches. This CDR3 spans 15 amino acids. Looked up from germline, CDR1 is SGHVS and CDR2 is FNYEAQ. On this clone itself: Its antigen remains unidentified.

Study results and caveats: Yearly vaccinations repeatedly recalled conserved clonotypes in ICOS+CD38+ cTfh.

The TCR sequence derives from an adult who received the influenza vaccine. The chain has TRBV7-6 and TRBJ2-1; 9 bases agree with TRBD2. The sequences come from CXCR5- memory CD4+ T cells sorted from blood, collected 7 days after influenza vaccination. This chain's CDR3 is CASSLGLAGYNEQFF. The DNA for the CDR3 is TGTGCCAGCAGCTTAGGTCTAGCGGGGTACAATGAGCAGTTCTTC.